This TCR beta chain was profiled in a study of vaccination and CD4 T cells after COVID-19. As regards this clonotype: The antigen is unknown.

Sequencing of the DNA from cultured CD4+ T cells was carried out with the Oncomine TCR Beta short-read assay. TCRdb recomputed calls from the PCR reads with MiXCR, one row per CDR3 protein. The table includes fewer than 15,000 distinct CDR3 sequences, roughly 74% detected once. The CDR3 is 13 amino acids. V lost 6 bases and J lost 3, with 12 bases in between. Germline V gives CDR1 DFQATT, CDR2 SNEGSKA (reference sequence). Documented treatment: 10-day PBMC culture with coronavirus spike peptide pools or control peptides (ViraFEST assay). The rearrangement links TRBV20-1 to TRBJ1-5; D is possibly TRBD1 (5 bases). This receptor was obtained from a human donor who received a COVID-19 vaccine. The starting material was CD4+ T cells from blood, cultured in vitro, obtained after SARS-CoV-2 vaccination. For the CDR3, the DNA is TGCAGTGCCAAGACAGTAAACAATCAGCCCCAGCATTTT. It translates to CSAKTVNNQPQHF.